This TCR beta chain was identified during a study of post-analysis software for immune sequencing data. cDNA libraries for TCR beta contained unique molecular identifiers. A population of about 0.95 to 10 million T cells gave rise to about half a million cDNA molecules. MiXCR, run by TCRdb on the PCR reads, gives a single entry per CDR3 protein. Found here are roughly 580,000 distinct CDR3 sequences, roughly 40% of them singletons; the top ten hold over 1.5%. V was trimmed by 5 bases and J by 4 bases, leaving 11 bases between them. The CDR3 covers 13 residues. The germline V gene has CDR1 SQVTM and CDR2 ANQGSEA. Study results and limitations: Strong co-clustering by F measure linked samples that shared a preparation batch. TRBV segments more frequent in patients than in controls numbered five and included TRBV5-6, TRBV5-1 and TRBV20-1. The normalized Chao1 diversity of multiple sclerosis patients was significantly lower than that of controls.

In this sample, this clonotype turned up a few times. Its specificity is not known. The gene calls are TRBV29-1 and TRBJ1-4, with D perhaps matching TRBD1 (5 bases). The sequence derives from a girl aged 5 to 17 with multiple sclerosis. Sequenced material: blood. The CDR3 sequence is CSVRAGINEKLFF. The DNA for the CDR3 is TGCAGCGTTCGGGCAGGGATTAATGAAAAACTGTTTTTT. The variable domain in full, completed from reference TRBV29-1 and TRBJ1-4, reads SAVISQKPSRDICQRGTSLTIQCQVDSQVTMMFWYRQQPGQSLTLIATANQGSEATYESGFVIDKFPISRPNLTFSTLTVSNMSPEDSSIYLCSVRAGINEKLFFGSGTQLSVL.